This TCR beta chain was observed in a study of blood T cells in healthy people across ages. Study-level information: About one barcoded beta molecule per two T cells came from capture by template switching.

The use of a sample-barcoded 5' primer and a J-beta primer mix characterized a second PCR of 7 to 11 cycles. Each of the cDNA molecules was tagged by a template-switch adaptor with 12 random nucleotides. The study obtained at least 3 million CDR3-containing paired-end reads from every sample. TCRdb called the 5' RACE reads again in MiXCR, with one record for every CDR3 protein. The data hold roughly 1,500,000 distinct CDR3 sequences, with roughly 45% observed a single time. V was cut by 2 bases and J by 5 bases, with 15 bases left in between. Germline V gene lookup returns CDR1 DFQATT and CDR2 SNEGSKA (reference sequence). The CDR3 loop spans 14 amino acids.

The sequenced sample consisted of blood. V and J are TRBV20-1 and TRBJ2-5; no clear D. The TCR sequence derives from a woman aged 18 to 35 in good health. CDR3 sequence reads: CSARKAGYGETQYF. The CDR3 DNA is TGCAGTGCTAGAAAGGCAGGTTATGGGGAGACCCAGTACTTC.